Sequencing of this T cell receptor beta chain was carried out in a study of long-term antiretroviral therapy in people with HIV. For the study at large: By about a decade, the earliest samples predate the 2015 immediate-ART recommendation. Regarding the study as a whole: Post-ART diversity increased but stayed below transplant donor controls. Dominance of pre-ART expanded clones persisted, fluctuating and often declining after ART.

Trimming cost V 3 bases and J 6 bases, with 15 bases left between them. CDR1 and CDR2 (germline): MGHRA, YSYEKL. CDR3 length: 14 residues. In each sample, roughly 1-11 million cryopreserved PBMC were present before DNA extraction. Turning to this clone: What it binds is not known.

The run of the v3.0 immunoSEQ assay was at survey level. Libraries were prepared by immunoSEQ multiplex PCR; TCRdb keeps only in-frame clonotypes and omits some of them. The table lists 20,000 to 25,000 clones, around 80% of them singletons. The TCR originated in a woman between 40 and 55 years old with HIV. The specimen comprised unsorted PBMCs, sampled 4.1 years after starting antiretroviral therapy. The genes are TRBV4-1 and TRBJ2-7; D call uncertain. CDR3 protein: CASSQGIEAGEQYF. Written as DNA, the CDR3 is TGCGCCAGCAGCCAGGGGATTGAAGCAGGCGAGCAGTACTTC.